This T cell receptor (beta chain) was recovered during a study of CD8 T cells in Susac syndrome. Study-level findings and limits: The study's TCR sequencing and HLA analysis drew on a certain number of individuals. That number was acknowledged as relatively small.

About this clonotype: Its matching antigen is unknown.

About 0.45 to 1 ug RNA was reverse transcribed with random hexamers. Amplification of TCR beta CDR3 was carried out by immunoSEQ multiplex PCR, which covered 54 Vbeta and 13 Jbeta segments. TCRdb ran MiXCR on the immunoSEQ multiplex PCR reads and lists one entry per CDR3 protein. The sample lists fewer than 90,000 distinct CDR3 sequences; approximately 93% were seen once. Per the germline V gene, CDR1 is SQVTM and CDR2 is ANQGSEA. The length of the CDR3 is 12 residues. V gave up 4 bases and J gave up 6 bases, with 13 bases separating them. The source material was CD8+ T cells from PBMCs. The TCR sequence derives from a human donor with Susac syndrome. The V call is TRBV29-1, the J call TRBJ2-7; D is undetermined. Here the CDR3 DNA reads TGCAGCGTTGTAGGCCGTACGGGCGAGCAGTACTTC. Amino acids: CSVVGRTGEQYF.